The 25 T cell receptor beta chains below were found in one sample sequenced in a study of cytomegalovirus exposure and HLA in healthy donors. This PCR relied on a set of 60 Vbeta primers and 13 Jbeta primers. The data were produced by immunoSEQ multiplex PCR, yet TCRdb's version contains in-frame clones alone and is incomplete. The table has more than 150,000 clones, about three quarters seen once. The sample taken for sequencing was PBMCs. The receptors were gathered from a young man in good health and CMV-seronegative.

This clone turned up a few times. This rearrangement joins TRBV7-2 to TRBJ1-5; 8 bases line up with TRBD1. The trim removed 7 bases at V and 0 bases at J, leaving 14 bases unmatched. Germline CDR1 reads SGHTA; CDR2 reads FQGNSA. The CDR3 covers 18 residues. The CDR3 nucleotides are TGTGCCAGCACGACGGGGACAGGAACAGTCCCTAGCAATCAGCCCCAGCATTTT. Protein: CASTTGTGTVPSNQPQHF.

This clone was counted only a few times. The V call is TRBV27, the J call TRBJ2-4; 10 nucleotides match TRBD1. The CDR3 has 15 amino acids. The V gene's germline CDR1 is MNHEY and CDR2 SMNVEV (reference sequence). Trimming cost V 5 bases and J 9 bases; bases outside gene matches: 10. The CDR3 region is CASSPHGTGAAIQYF. In DNA, the CDR3 is TGTGCCAGCAGTCCACACGGGACAGGGGCGGCCATTCAGTACTTC.

The chain couples TRBV10-3 to TRBJ2-7; TRBD1 matches at 8 bases. V shed 3 bases, J shed 5 bases, and the junction held 9 bases outside the gene matches. The germline CDR1 and CDR2 sequences are ENHRY and SYGVKD. This CDR3 is built from 15 residues. CDR3 residues: CAISDYGQGRDEQYF. CDR3 in DNA: TGTGCCATCAGTGATTACGGACAGGGACGGGACGAGCAGTACTTC.

This chain joins TRBV11-2 and TRBJ1-1, with a possible D match to TRBD1 (5 bases). CDR3 length: 17 amino acids. V shed 2 bases and J shed 0 bases, with 16 bases lying between them. Germline lookup yields CDR1 SGHAT and CDR2 FQNNGV. The CDR3 region is CASSLPSKGVMNTEAFF. The CDR3 DNA sequence: TGTGCCAGCAGCTTACCTTCGAAAGGGGTAATGAACACTGAAGCTTTCTTT.

The chain has TRBV7-2 and TRBJ2-5; TRBD1 might be the D (6 bases). There are 15 residues in the CDR3. V shed 2 bases and J shed 6 bases, with 16 bases lying between them. Germline V CDR1 and CDR2: SGHTA, FQGNSA. For the CDR3, the DNA is TGTGCCAGCAGCTTATATACACAGGGTACAAAGACCCAGTACTTC. The encoded protein is CASSLYTQGTKTQYF.

This clone was recorded once. This rearrangement joins TRBV2 to TRBJ2-3, with TRBD2 identical over 9 bases. The germline V gene encodes CDR1 SNHLY and CDR2 FYNNEI. V lost 7 bases to trimming and J lost 2 bases; unmatched junction nucleotides: 7. This CDR3 is built from 15 residues. The DNA of the CDR3 is TGTGCCAGCACCGCGGCGGGAGGGGACACAGATACGCAGTATTTT. Residues: CASTAAGGDTDTQYF.

This clone was observed a single time. The V and J genes are TRBV6-1 and TRBJ2-3, with 8 positions matching TRBD2. The V and J ends lost 3 bases and 4 bases, in that order; junction bases with no gene match: 9. The CDR3 sequence is 16 residues long. Germline V gene lookup returns CDR1 MNHNS and CDR2 SASEGT. CDR3 protein: CASSDNSGSGADTQYF. The CDR3 DNA is TGTGCCAGCAGTGACAACAGCGGGAGTGGGGCAGATACGCAGTATTTT.

This clone appeared once. The chain employs TRBV30 and TRBJ2-2; TRBD1 matches 9 bases. V lost 0 bases, J lost 3 bases, and 2 bases stayed unmatched. Germline V gene lookup returns CDR1 GTSNPN and CDR2 SVGIG (reference sequence). The CDR3 spans 15 residues. The CDR3 nucleotides are TGTGCCTGGAGTGTACAGGGGGCTGACACCGGGGAGCTGTTTTTT. The encoded protein is CAWSVQGADTGELFF.

There are a few counts of this clone. This rearrangement joins TRBV7-9 to TRBJ2-2, with TRBD1 matching 9 bases. This CDR3 has 17 amino acids. J lost 1 base, V lost 4 bases, and 7 bases had no gene match. Germline V lookup: CDR1 SEHNR, CDR2 FQNEAQ (reference sequence). The CDR3 spells CASSWWGQGRNTGELFF. CDR3 in DNA: TGTGCCAGCAGCTGGTGGGGACAGGGACGGAACACCGGGGAGCTGTTTTTT.

The J gene is TRBJ2-1, the V gene TRBV7-2, with 8 bases fitting TRBD2. The V gene end was trimmed by 3 bases and the J gene end by 6 bases; junction bases not matched to a gene: 13. The germline gives CDR1 SGHTA, CDR2 FQGNSA. The CDR3 length is 17 residues. The CDR3 protein is CASSLGAGGPLRNEQFF. Here the CDR3 DNA reads TGTGCCAGCAGCTTGGGGGCGGGAGGCCCCCTTCGCAATGAGCAGTTCTTC.

CDR3 region: CASSSRTGLEEKLFF. In DNA form, the CDR3 reads TGTGCCAGCAGCTCCCGGACAGGGCTGGAGGAAAAACTGTTTTTT. The chain uses TRBV7-2 and TRBJ1-4, with 8 nucleotides matching TRBD1. V was clipped by 4 bases and J by 8 bases; unmatched bases: 9. CDR3 size: 15 residues. CDR1 is SGHTA, CDR2 FQGNSA, per germline.

The table lists this clone with many counts. The chain combines TRBV7-3 with TRBJ2-7; D is unresolved. Deletions cut 5 bases from V and 5 bases from J, with 16 bases between. The CDR3 spans 14 residues. CDR1 is SGHTA and CDR2 is FQGTGA in the germline V gene. In nucleotides, the CDR3 is TGTGCCAGCAGCCTAATCTGGAGTGCGGACGAGCAGTACTTC. As protein: CASSLIWSADEQYF.

This clone has a handful of counts. The gene calls are TRBV15 and TRBJ1-3; D is possibly TRBD1 (6 bases). V was cut by 5 bases and J by 0 bases, with 14 bases left in between. This CDR3 region has 16 residues. Germline CDR1 is LNHNV and CDR2 is YYDKDF (reference sequence). The CDR3 DNA reads TGTGCCACCAGCTTTAAGCCCAGGGGCTCTGGAAACACCATATATTTT. Translating gives CATSFKPRGSGNTIYF.

The chain joins TRBV28 to TRBJ1-2, with TRBD1 identical over 7 bases. Germline assignment: CDR1 MDHEN and CDR2 SYDVKM. Trimming removed 7 bases from V and 2 bases from J; junction bases left unmatched: 16. The CDR3 runs 17 residues. CDR3 DNA sequence: TGTGCCAGCACAACCGGCCCCGGAGGGGGCGAAAACTATGGCTACACCTTC. Amino acids: CASTTGPGGGENYGYTF.

This rearrangement joins TRBV5-4 to TRBJ2-2; tentatively, D is TRBD2 (6 bases). The V and J ends lost 3 bases and 4 bases respectively, with 19 bases between them. The CDR3 loop spans 17 amino acids. Germline assignment: CDR1 SGHNT and CDR2 YYREEE (reference sequence). CDR3: CASSSRVSYGGTGELFF. In nucleotides, the CDR3 is TGTGCCAGCAGCTCGAGGGTATCATACGGGGGCACCGGGGAGCTGTTTTTT.

The genes are TRBV5-1 and TRBJ2-2; D is unresolved. From germline, CDR1 is SGHRS and CDR2 YFSETQ. Trimming left V 5 bases short and J 3 bases short, with 5 bases between. The CDR3 totals 12 residues. DNA for the CDR3: TGCGCCAGCAGTCAGGACACCGGGGAGCTGTTTTTT. This gives the protein CASSQDTGELFF.

The chain uses TRBV14 and TRBJ1-5, with D uncertain. The CDR3 has 19 residues. The germline V gene encodes CDR1 SGHDN and CDR2 FVKESK. The V end lost 0 bases, the J end lost 2 bases, and 20 bases lay between the germline ends. The DNA of the CDR3 is TGTGCCAGCAGCCAAGATCGAATGGGTGCCCACGAGGGCAATCAGCCCCAGCATTTT. Amino acid sequence: CASSQDRMGAHEGNQPQHF.

V usage is TRBV5-6 and J usage is TRBJ2-7; 7 bases align to TRBD1. CDR1 and CDR2 (germline): SGHDT, YYEEEE. V lost 3 bases, J lost 6 bases, and 6 bases stayed unmatched. The CDR3 loop spans 13 amino acids. The CDR3 nucleotides read TGTGCCAGCAGCTCGACAGGGCGACGCGAGCAGTACTTC. Its protein product is CASSSTGRREQYF. The complete variable domain, with remaining parts taken from reference TRBV5-6 and TRBJ2-7, reads DAGVTQSPTHLIKTRGQQVTLRCSPKSGHDTVSWYQQALGQGPQFIFQYYEEEERQRGNFPDRFSGHQFPNYSSELNVNALLLGDSALYLCASSSTGRREQYFGPGTRLTVT.

The CDR3, as DNA: TGTGCCACCAGCAGAGGGGACAACTCCTACGAGCAGTACTTC. It yields the protein CATSRGDNSYEQYF. The V call is TRBV15, the J call TRBJ2-7; D might be TRBD1 (6 bases). V lost 1 base and J lost 0, with 7 bases in between. From germline, CDR1 is LNHNV and CDR2 YYDKDF (reference sequence). The CDR3 is made up of 14 amino acids.

V gene TRBV7-2 combines with J gene TRBJ1-5, with a weak D call TRBD1 (5 bases). V lost 2 bases and J lost 1, with 9 bases in between. Germline V gene sequence: CDR1 SGHTA, CDR2 FQGNSA. The CDR3 is 15 residues long. Here the CDR3 reads CASSLTPGSNQPQHF. In DNA, the CDR3 is TGTGCCAGCAGCTTAACCCCAGGGAGCAATCAGCCCCAGCATTTT.

The chain combines TRBV6-5 with TRBJ2-1; 8 bases are shared with TRBD1. CDR3 length equals 15 residues. Germline trimming cut 2 bases from V and 7 bases from J; bases unmatched to any gene: 7. Germline V gene data show CDR1 as MNHEY and CDR2 as SVGAGI. Here the CDR3 reads CASSYQGASRNEQFF. CDR3 sequence (DNA): TGTGCCAGCAGTTACCAGGGGGCCTCCCGTAATGAGCAGTTCTTC.

The chain is built from TRBV9 and TRBJ2-7; no clear D. This CDR3 has 13 amino acids. The V gene's germline CDR1 is SGDLS and CDR2 YYNGEE. The V end was cut by 4 bases, the J end by 4 bases, with 12 bases between. The CDR3 DNA is TGTGCCAGCAGCTTATCCGACGGGTACGAGCAGTACTTC. Amino acids: CASSLSDGYEQYF.

The genes are TRBV7-2 and TRBJ2-7, with D tentatively TRBD1 (6 bases). With 5 bases removed from V and 2 bases from J, the gap between germline ends came to 16 bases. The CDR3 length is 15 residues. The germline gives CDR1 SGHTA, CDR2 FQGNSA. This CDR3 is CASSPQGLQTYEQYF. The CDR3 DNA reads TGTGCCAGCAGCCCCCAGGGGCTCCAGACCTACGAGCAGTACTTC.

This rearrangement joins TRBV6-6 to TRBJ1-6; TRBD1 matches at 9 bases. Unmatched junction bases numbered 7, after V lost 5 bases and J lost 5 bases. CDR1 and CDR2 from the germline V gene are MNHNY and SVGAGI (reference sequence). CDR3 size: 16 residues. The CDR3 nucleotides read TGTGCCAGCAGTCCCCCCGGGACAGGGCATAATTCACCCCTCCACTTT. This translates into CASSPPGTGHNSPLHF.

The chain is built from TRBV15 and TRBJ2-1; D ambiguous. CDR1 is LNHNV, CDR2 YYDKDF, per germline (reference sequence). Trimming took 8 bases from V and 5 from J, leaving 13 bases between them. This CDR3 has 13 residues. CDR3 sequence (DNA): TGTGCCACCGGGCCTTTATTGAACAATGAGCAGTTCTTC. The encoded protein is CATGPLLNNEQFF.